A selection of T cell receptor beta chains follows, all from one sample in a study of CD8 T cells in ankylosing spondylitis. TCRdb re-called the 5' RACE reads through MiXCR, storing one row per CDR3 protein. Of around 430,000 distinct CDR3 sequences listed, roughly 18% are singletons. Sequenced material: blood, either unsorted or a sorted T cell fraction (not recorded which). Receptor source: a male donor with ankylosing spondylitis. Each CDR3 is given with its conserved first and last residue. The order of the fields is clone size, D gene, V gene, J gene, CDR3 protein, CDR3 DNA. D genes are given only for firm matches. Expanded clones are given a class, and other clones once, few, many or no size at all.

.	.	TRBV30	TRBJ2-7	CAWIRDYEQYF	TGTGCCTGGATCCGGGACTACGAGCAGTACTTC
many	.	TRBV3-1	TRBJ1-5	CASSQGGSNQPQHF	TGTGCCAGCAGCCAAGGGGGTAGCAATCAGCCCCAGCATTTT
many	.	TRBV20-1	TRBJ1-1	CSASGGNTEAFF	TGCAGTGCTAGCGGGGGGAACACTGAAGCTTTCTTT
.	.	TRBV20-1	TRBJ2-7	CSAREPRDRPYEQYF	TGCAGTGCTAGAGAGCCCCGGGACCGACCCTACGAGCAGTACTTC
.	TRBD2	TRBV7-9	TRBJ2-1	CASSHTLGGSVF	TGTGCCAGCAGCCATACCCTGGGCGGGAGCGTCTTC
few	.	TRBV7-8	TRBJ1-3	CASSPLGGNTIYF	TGTGCCAGCAGCCCCTTAGGGGGAAACACCATATATTTT
.	.	TRBV9	TRBJ2-1	CASSPLREEQFF	TGTGCCAGCAGCCCCCTTAGGGAAGAGCAGTTCTTC
.	TRBD2	TRBV2	TRBJ2-5	CASRSSGGGETQYF	TGTGCCAGCAGGAGTAGCGGGGGCGGGGAGACCCAGTACTTC
many	TRBD2	TRBV6-2/TRBV6-3	TRBJ2-7	CASSWTSGSYEQYF	TGTGCCAGCAGTTGGACTAGCGGGAGTTACGAGCAGTACTTC
many	.	TRBV20-1	TRBJ2-7	CSARDAGRVLGPSSYEQYF	TGCAGTGCTAGAGATGCTGGTCGGGTTCTGGGACCCAGCTCCTACGAGCAGTACTTC
.	TRBD2	TRBV6-2/TRBV6-3	TRBJ2-5	CASSSTRGLAGKETQYF	TGTGCCAGCAGTTCCACGCGAGGACTAGCGGGAAAAGAGACCCAGTACTTC
.	.	TRBV5-1	TRBJ2-7	CASRGTDPYEQYF	TGCGCCTCGAGGGGGACGGACCCCTACGAGCAGTACTTC
few	.	TRBV5-1	TRBJ2-3	CASSLTSRDTQYF	TGCGCCAGCAGCTTGACTAGCCGAGATACGCAGTATTTT
many	.	TRBV20-1	TRBJ2-1	CSARGTGTYYNEQFF	TGCAGTGCTAGAGGAACAGGGACCTACTACAATGAGCAGTTCTTC
few	TRBD2	TRBV4-2	TRBJ2-7	CASSQGGGGRTYEQYF	TGTGCCAGCAGCCAAGGGGGCGGGGGAAGGACCTACGAGCAGTACTTC
few	.	TRBV5-1	TRBJ2-2	CASSLIAGSNTGELFF	TGCGCCAGCAGCTTGATCGCGGGGTCGAACACCGGGGAGCTGTTTTTT
.	.	TRBV20-1	TRBJ1-2	CSARPSRGHYGYTF	TGCAGTGCCAGACCATCCCGGGGCCACTATGGCTACACCTTC
.	.	TRBV24-1	TRBJ2-5	CATSGARAGETQYF	TGTGCCACCAGTGGAGCCAGGGCAGGGGAGACCCAGTACTTC
.	.	TRBV4-1	TRBJ1-3	CASSLVVVATIYF	TGCGCCAGCAGCCTAGTGGTGGTGGCCACCATATATTTT
.	.	TRBV27	TRBJ1-5	CASSPRTVSEPQHF	TGTGCCAGCAGTCCCCGGACAGTGTCCGAGCCCCAGCATTTT
few	TRBD2	TRBV10-3	TRBJ2-7	CATSGTSFEQYF	TGTGCCACTTCCGGGACTAGTTTCGAGCAGTACTTC
few	TRBD2	TRBV7-2	TRBJ2-3	CASSLLGVRGADTQYF	TGTGCCAGCAGCTTATTAGGGGTCCGGGGGGCAGATACGCAGTATTTT
.	TRBD1	TRBV10-2	TRBJ1-3	CASADRGSGNTIYF	TGCGCCAGCGCCGACAGGGGATCTGGAAACACCATATATTTT
many	TRBD1	TRBV12-3/TRBV12-4	TRBJ2-3	CASRQGARDTQYF	TGTGCCAGCAGGCAGGGGGCAAGGGATACGCAGTATTTT
.	.	TRBV6-2/TRBV6-3	TRBJ1-6	CASSVRQSSYNSPLHF	TGTGCCAGCAGTGTACGACAGAGCTCCTATAATTCACCCCTCCACTTT
.	TRBD1	TRBV4-2	TRBJ1-3	CASSHAYLVGTGGLPSGNTIYF	TGTGCCAGCAGCCACGCCTACCTAGTCGGGACAGGGGGCTTACCCTCTGGAAACACCATATATTTT
.	TRBD1	TRBV28	TRBJ1-5	CASSLGQGHQPQHF	TGTGCCAGCAGTTTGGGACAGGGACATCAGCCCCAGCATTTT
few	TRBD2	TRBV20-1	TRBJ2-1	CSARDLQRDSYNEQFF	TGCAGTGCTAGAGATCTCCAGCGGGACTCCTACAATGAGCAGTTCTTC
few	TRBD1	TRBV12-3/TRBV12-4	TRBJ1-2	CASSRPGQGVYGYTF	TGTGCCAGCAGTCGACCGGGACAGGGTGTCTATGGCTACACCTTC
few	.	TRBV5-5	TRBJ1-2	CASSLEGINYGYTF	TGTGCCAGCAGCTTGGAGGGTATCAACTATGGCTACACCTTC
few	.	TRBV28	TRBJ2-1	CASSHGTPGSYNEQFF	TGTGCCAGCAGCCACGGGACTCCCGGGAGTTACAATGAGCAGTTCTTC
few	TRBD2	TRBV5-1	TRBJ2-2	CASSLAGTSRPNTGELFF	TGCGCCAGCAGCTTGGCCGGGACTAGCCGACCGAACACCGGGGAGCTGTTTTTT
few	TRBD1	TRBV29-1	TRBJ2-3	CSVETGSGTQYF	TGCAGCGTGGAGACAGGGAGTGGTACGCAGTATTTT